This record concerns one TCR beta chain sequence. V was cut by 2 bases and J by 11 bases, with 13 bases left in between. Germline values: CDR1 MGHRA, CDR2 YSYEKL. The CDR3 has 13 amino acids. The data were taken from a study of shared T cell receptors in the human thymus. Only in-frame clones appear in the TCRdb table, and some are missing; sequencing was by immunoSEQ multiplex PCR. The table lists 640,000 or so clones, about 90% of them singletons. These data are also associated with another study on human thymus T cells. That paper adds: Having surgery to correct congenital heart defects, healthy Finnish infants acted as the donors. Resections from corrective heart surgery supplied the thymus tissue. Biased V and J segment usage appeared in thymus and peripheral blood. Highly overlapping thymic repertoires among unrelated individuals were reported in related research.

The V and J genes are TRBV4-1 and TRBJ2-1; D might be TRBD1 (5 bases). The origin of this receptor is a boy under two years old with a congenital heart defect. Source material: thymocytes. Written as DNA, the CDR3 is TGCGCCAGCAGCCAAATGCTGGGGCCCAAGCAGTTCTTC. Amino acids: CASSQMLGPKQFF.